This T cell receptor (beta chain) was sequenced during a study of siplizumab effects on memory and regulatory T cells. Measured with immunoSEQ multiplex PCR; TCRdb has only the in-frame clones, and not every one. Among 100,000 to 110,000 clones listed, about 94% were seen once. Germline V gene data show CDR1 as MNHEY and CDR2 as SMNVEV (reference sequence). Trimming pared 3 bases from V and 1 base from J, leaving 7 bases between. CDR3 length: 13 amino acids. Specimen: non-Treg CD4+ T cells sorted from blood. The sequence came from a human donor in good health. The chain couples TRBV27 to TRBJ2-7; D gene uncertain. The CDR3 here is CASSLEGSYEQYF. The DNA for the CDR3 is TGTGCCAGCAGTTTGGAAGGGTCCTACGAGCAGTACTTC.